This is a list of T cell receptor beta chains from one sample in a study of blood T cell repertoires in COVID-19. TCRdb's table, derived via immunoSEQ multiplex PCR, lists solely in-frame clones and lacks some. The repertoire holds about 70,000 clones, 81% seen once, with roughly 0.83% in the top ten. Sample: peripheral blood. These TCRs come from a woman aged 70 to 79 with acute or convalescent COVID-19. The CDR3 runs from the conserved cysteine through the conserved F or W. The order of the fields is clone size, D gene, V gene, J gene, CDR3 protein, CDR3 DNA. D genes are given only for firm matches. Not all rows give a size; the values are once, few, many and, for expanded clones, a class.

-	TRBD2	TRBV7-9	TRBJ2-3	CASQSTAGGTDTQYF	TGTGCCAGCCAAAGCACGGCGGGGGGCACAGATACGCAGTATTTT
-	TRBD1	TRBV2	TRBJ2-3	CASSERQGSTDTQYF	TGTGCCAGCAGTGAACGACAGGGGTCCACAGATACGCAGTATTTT
few	TRBD1	TRBV6-1	TRBJ1-4	CASSASPGQGVEKLFF	TGTGCCAGCAGTGCGTCCCCGGGACAGGGAGTAGAAAAACTGTTTTTT
-	TRBD1	TRBV30	TRBJ2-7	CAWSSRDRDFYEQYF	TGTGCCTGGAGTTCCCGGGACAGGGACTTCTACGAGCAGTACTTC
-	TRBD1	TRBV5-6	TRBJ1-1	CASSLGGAGNTEAFF	TGTGCCAGCAGCTTAGGGGGCGCGGGTAACACTGAAGCTTTCTTT
many	-	TRBV30	TRBJ1-5	CAWSRGLSNQPQHF	TGTGCCTGGAGTCGGGGACTTAGCAATCAGCCCCAGCATTTT
-	-	TRBV14	TRBJ1-2	CASSQEDSYGYTF	TGTGCCAGCAGCCAAGAAGACAGCTATGGCTACACCTTC
-	-	TRBV7-2	TRBJ2-3	CASSSEGRRGTQYF	TGTGCCAGCAGCTCTGAGGGTAGGAGAGGTACGCAGTATTTT
-	TRBD1	TRBV28	TRBJ2-7	CASSRRWTGERSEQYF	TGTGCCAGCAGTCGGCGCTGGACAGGGGAACGGTCCGAGCAGTACTTC
-	TRBD1	TRBV7-2	TRBJ1-4	CASSGQGYATNEKLFF	TGTGCCAGCTCGGGACAGGGGTATGCAACTAATGAAAAACTGTTTTTT
-	-	TRBV4-3	TRBJ1-1	CASSLQNNPLNTEAFF	TGCGCCAGCAGCCTACAGAACAACCCCTTGAACACTGAAGCTTTCTTT
-	TRBD2	TRBV27	TRBJ2-1	CASSLLGQGMGLAGEQFF	TGTGCCAGCAGTCTATTGGGACAAGGGATGGGACTAGCAGGTGAGCAGTTCTTC
-	TRBD1	TRBV12-3/TRBV12-4	TRBJ2-7	CASSFGQAYEQYF	TGTGCCAGCAGTTTCGGACAGGCCTACGAGCAGTACTTC
-	TRBD2	TRBV4-2	TRBJ2-1	CASSHGTSGSYNEQFF	TGTGCCAGCAGCCACGGGACTAGCGGGAGCTACAATGAGCAGTTCTTC
few	-	TRBV6-4	TRBJ1-1	CASSEQSNTEAFF	TGTGCCAGCAGTGAACAGTCGAACACTGAAGCTTTCTTT
once	-	TRBV5-6	TRBJ1-3	CASSAKDYGSGNTIYF	TGTGCCAGCAGCGCGAAGGACTACGGCTCTGGAAACACCATATATTTT
-	-	TRBV7-2	TRBJ2-3	CASILGLGDTQYF	TGTGCCAGCATCCTCGGACTCGGAGATACGCAGTATTTT
-	TRBD1	TRBV19	TRBJ1-2	CASSSGQGNYGYTF	TGTGCCAGTAGTTCGGGACAGGGGAACTATGGCTACACCTTC
-	TRBD1	TRBV20-1	TRBJ2-4	CSASGTGNHIQYF	TGCAGTGCTAGTGGGACAGGGAACCACATTCAGTACTTC
-	-	TRBV27	TRBJ1-1	CASSLTPGVTNTEAFF	TGTGCCAGCAGTCTCACCCCAGGGGTTACGAACACTGAAGCTTTCTTT
-	-	TRBV12-3/TRBV12-4	TRBJ2-1	CASSSLLGNEQFF	TGTGCCAGCAGTTCCCTCCTCGGGAATGAGCAGTTCTTC
-	-	TRBV29-1	TRBJ2-1	CSVGGDQVKNEQFF	TGCAGCGTTGGCGGGGATCAGGTGAAAAATGAGCAGTTCTTC
-	TRBD1	TRBV3-1/TRBV3-2	TRBJ1-6	CASSQAQGVLSPLHF	TGTGCCAGCAGCCAAGCTCAGGGGGTTCTTTCACCCCTCCACTTT
few	TRBD1	TRBV4-3	TRBJ2-7	CASSQRTGYSYEQYF	TGCGCCAGCAGCCAGAGGACAGGTTATTCTTACGAGCAGTACTTC
-	TRBD1	TRBV2	TRBJ2-1	CASSDRGYNEQFF	TGTGCCAGCAGTGACAGGGGGTACAATGAGCAGTTCTTC
once	-	TRBV19	TRBJ2-1	CASSIGRNEQFF	TGTGCCAGTAGTATTGGCAGGAATGAGCAGTTCTTC
-	-	TRBV10-1	TRBJ1-2	CASSEKPDYGYTF	TGCGCCAGCAGTGAGAAGCCGGACTATGGCTACACCTTC
-	-	TRBV5-5	TRBJ1-1	CASSLVRAAAEAFF	TGTGCCAGCAGCTTGGTCAGGGCTGCGGCTGAAGCTTTCTTT
few	TRBD1	TRBV4-3	TRBJ1-4	CASSQVRTGYNEKLFF	TGCGCCAGCAGCCAGGTCAGGACAGGGTATAATGAAAAACTGTTTTTT
-	TRBD2	TRBV3-1/TRBV3-2	TRBJ2-7	CASSLTFGLAGASNDRTYEQYF	TGTGCCAGCAGCCTAACCTTCGGACTAGCGGGGGCCTCCAACGATCGAACCTACGAGCAGTACTTC
-	-	TRBV4-3	TRBJ1-1	CASSQDRDIGITFF	TGCGCCAGCAGCCAAGATCGAGACATCGGGATAACTTTCTTT
-	TRBD1	TRBV6-5	TRBJ1-1	CASSHRTGMNTEAFF	TGTGCCAGCAGTCACCGGACAGGGATGAACACTGAAGCTTTCTTT
few	-	TRBV19	TRBJ1-4	CASSIASGLLSNEKLFF	TGTGCCAGTAGTATAGCTTCCGGACTACTGAGTAATGAAAAACTGTTTTTT
-	-	TRBV29-1	TRBJ1-4	CSVEDLGQGGEKLFF	TGCAGCGTTGAAGATCTGGGGCAGGGTGGCGAAAAACTGTTTTTT
-	-	TRBV7-2	TRBJ1-1	CASSYDLNRAEAFF	TGTGCCAGCAGCTATGACCTTAATCGGGCTGAAGCTTTCTTT
-	TRBD2	TRBV29-1	TRBJ2-3	CSVLLSGGDTQYF	TGCAGCGTTTTGTTATCGGGAGGAGATACGCAGTATTTT
many	-	TRBV14	TRBJ2-3	CASSQLGASTDTQYF	TGTGCCAGCAGCCAATTGGGGGCTTCCACAGATACGCAGTATTTT